The 13 T cell receptor beta chains below all came from one sample that was sequenced in a study of T cells in Graves' hyperthyroidism and ophthalmopathy. The source material, RNA transcripts, was used to amplify TCR beta CDR3 regions. The TCR CDR3 was amplified in a first-round RT-PCR using the HTBI primer set. Each CDR3 protein gets one entry after TCRdb re-called the multiplex PCR reads with MiXCR. The repertoire holds under 550,000 distinct CDR3 sequences, with about 20% as singletons. Sequencing was carried out using blood. These receptors all stem from a man aged 35-49 years with Graves' ophthalmopathy.

A few counts support this clonotype. The V and J genes are TRBV10-3 and TRBJ1-1, with 8 bases matching TRBD1. The germline V gene encodes CDR1 ENHRY and CDR2 SYGVKD. The junction had 7 bases not matched to a gene; V was cut back by 7 bases and J by 3 bases. The CDR3 contains 14 residues. The CDR3 coding sequence is TGTGCCATCAATAAACAGACAGGGGACACTGAAGCTTTCTTT. This encodes CAINKQTGDTEAFF.

The rearrangement links TRBV7-9 to TRBJ1-4, with a possible D match to TRBD1 (6 bases). Germline values: CDR1 SEHNR, CDR2 FQNEAQ (reference sequence). This CDR3 is built from 15 residues. The V and J ends lost 5 bases and 3 bases respectively, with 13 bases between them. CDR3 amino acids: CASSARTEPNEKLFF. CDR3 in DNA: TGTGCCAGCAGCGCCCGGACAGAACCTAATGAAAAACTGTTTTTT.

This clonotype has a handful of counts. The gene calls are TRBV9 and TRBJ2-7, with 8 bases identical to TRBD1. The germline V gene has CDR1 SGDLS and CDR2 YYNGEE. The CDR3 extends over 15 amino acids. V trimming: 0 bases; J trimming: 3 bases; junction bases outside the gene matches: 5. The CDR3 sequence is CASSVAGTGFYEQYF. CDR3 bases: TGTGCCAGCAGCGTAGCCGGGACAGGCTTCTACGAGCAGTACTTC.

This clonotype was observed a few times. The chain uses TRBV30 and TRBJ2-2; the D gene is possibly TRBD1 (5 bases). V dropped 4 bases and J dropped 8 bases, with 14 bases sitting between them. The CDR3 is 13 residues long. The germline gives CDR1 GTSNPN, CDR2 SVGIG (reference sequence). The CDR3 reads CAWTPPGKGELFF. The DNA for the CDR3 is TGTGCCTGGACCCCCCCAGGGAAGGGGGAGCTGTTTTTT.

J is TRBJ1-2 and V is TRBV30, with TRBD1 matching over 8 bases. CDR3 length equals 12 residues. V gave up 5 bases and J gave up 9 bases; unmatched junction bases: 8. Per the germline V gene, CDR1 is GTSNPN and CDR2 is SVGIG (reference sequence). The CDR3, as DNA: TGTGCCTGGGCACAGGGGGGGGCGCGCTACACCTTC. Amino acid sequence: CAWAQGGARYTF.

CDR3 DNA sequence: TGTGCCAGCAGCGTAGGCGGGCTTAGGGCCACAGATACGCAGTATTTT. Its protein product is CASSVGGLRATDTQYF. V gene TRBV9 combines with J gene TRBJ2-3; tentatively, D is TRBD2 (5 bases). The ends were cut back, 0 bases at V and 2 bases at J, with 13 bases in the middle. This CDR3 contains 16 residues. CDR1 is SGDLS and CDR2 is YYNGEE in the germline V gene.

This clonotype came up many times. The rearrangement uses TRBV18 and TRBJ1-1; D not certain. Between the trimmed V and J ends, which lost 4 bases and 10 bases, there was a span of 13 bases. The CDR3 is 12 amino acids. Germline V lookup: CDR1 KGHSH, CDR2 LQKENI. CDR3 sequence (DNA): TGTGCCAGCTCACGAGACGATAGAGGAGCTTTCTTT. As protein: CASSRDDRGAFF.

This clonotype was seen just once. This rearrangement joins TRBV28 to TRBJ1-2, with 7 positions matching TRBD1. The ends lost 6 bases at V and 5 bases at J; junction bases unmatched: 18. Germline values: CDR1 MDHEN, CDR2 SYDVKM. This CDR3 contains 17 residues. This CDR3 is CASSFWGTDSFGYGYTF. The CDR3 region has the DNA TGTGCCAGCAGCTTTTGGGGGACAGACTCATTCGGTTATGGCTACACCTTC.

The chain links TRBV19 to TRBJ1-2; TRBD1 is a possible D gene (5 bases). CDR3 length equals 13 residues. Germline CDR1 and CDR2: LNHDA and SQIVND (reference sequence). V lost 6 bases, J lost 0 bases, and 8 bases lay in between. In nucleotides, the CDR3 is TGTGCCAGTAGAAGGGGATCTAACTATGGCTACACCTTC. Protein sequence: CASRRGSNYGYTF. The entire variable domain, with the rest obtained from reference TRBV19 and TRBJ1-2, is as follows: DGGITQSPKYLFRKEGQNVTLSCEQNLNHDAMYWYRQDPGQGLRLIYYSQIVNDFQKGDIAEGYSVSREKKESFPLTVTSAQKNPTAFYLCASRRGSNYGYTFGSGTRLTVV.

The V and J genes are TRBV28 and TRBJ2-6; TRBD1 aligns across 7 bases. This CDR3 region has 18 residues. Looked up from germline, CDR1 is MDHEN and CDR2 is SYDVKM. V shed 5 bases and J 1 base; nucleotides not matched to a gene: 11. DNA for the CDR3: TGTGCCAGCAGTGGGCCGAGGACAGGCAAGTCTGGGGCCAACGTCCTGACTTTC. Translated, it gives CASSGPRTGKSGANVLTF.

This clonotype was picked up many times. The chain links TRBV6-2 or TRBV6-3 to TRBJ1-2, with D maybe TRBD1 (5 bases). Trimming took off 5 bases at V and 3 bases at J, with 13 bases between the two ends. The CDR3 has 14 amino acids. From germline, CDR1 is MNHEY and CDR2 SVGEGT. This CDR3 is CASSRDGVDYGYTF. The CDR3 DNA reads TGTGCCAGCAGTCGGGACGGGGTTGACTATGGCTACACCTTC.

This clonotype was counted ten times or more. V usage is TRBV6-1 and J usage is TRBJ2-7, with 10 bases identical to TRBD1. Germline trimming cut 7 bases from V and 2 bases from J; bases unmatched to any gene: 20. Germline V gene lookup returns CDR1 MNHNS and CDR2 SASEGT. The CDR3 is made up of 19 amino acids. The chain's CDR3 is CASTRTRDRGWSTPYEQYF. In DNA, the CDR3 is TGTGCCAGCACCCGAACCCGGGACAGGGGTTGGTCTACCCCCTACGAGCAGTACTTC.

This clonotype occurred a few times. The gene calls are TRBV6-1 and TRBJ2-7, with D perhaps TRBD2 (6 bases). Trimming removed 7 bases from V and 4 bases from J, with 17 bases in between. The germline V gene encodes CDR1 MNHNS and CDR2 SASEGT. The CDR3 length is 14 residues. This CDR3 reads CASTRRDRSYEQYF. The CDR3 DNA reads TGTGCCAGCACCAGGCGGGACCGATCATACGAGCAGTACTTC.